The 27 T cell receptor beta chains reported below all come from one sample, sequenced in a study of T cell changes during pregnancy in multiple sclerosis. Generated by immunoSEQ multiplex PCR, the TCRdb table keeps only in-frame clones and is missing some. This table has tens of thousands of clones, approximately 90% appearing once. The specimen was peripheral blood, collected before pregnancy. The receptors originated from a female donor with multiple sclerosis, enrolled in a pregnancy study.

The chain has TRBV7-9 and TRBJ1-1, with 7 bases fitting TRBD1. CDR1 SEHNR and CDR2 FQNEAQ come from the germline V gene (reference sequence). The CDR3 runs 14 residues. V lost 3 bases, J lost 10 bases, and 11 bases stayed unmatched. In nucleotides, the CDR3 is TGTGCCAGCAGCTTCTCCCCGGGACAGAGTGGAGCTTTCTTT. Translating gives CASSFSPGQSGAFF. Full variable domain (remainder filled in from reference TRBV7-9 and TRBJ1-1): DTGVSQNPRHKITKRGQNVTFRCDPISEHNRLYWYRQTLGQGPEFLTYFQNEAQLEKSRLLSDRFSAERPKGSFSTLEIQRTEQGDSAMYLCASSFSPGQSGAFFGQGTRLTVV.

The rearrangement joins TRBV9 to TRBJ1-4; D gene uncertain. This CDR3 has 13 amino acids. Germline CDR1 reads SGDLS; CDR2 reads YYNGEE. With 1 base removed from V and 4 bases from J, the gap between germline ends came to 5 bases. This CDR3 reads CASSVSLNEKLFF. Written as DNA, the CDR3 is TGTGCCAGCAGCGTATCCCTTAATGAAAAACTGTTTTTT.

The J gene is TRBJ2-7, the V gene TRBV6-1; D may be TRBD2 (6 bases). V was clipped by 3 bases and J by 2 bases, with 23 bases between them. Looked up from germline, CDR1 is MNHNS and CDR2 is SASEGT. CDR3 length: 18 residues. The DNA for the CDR3 is TGTGCCAGCAGTGACCCCACTTCGGGGGTAGAGTGGGCCTACGAGCAGTACTTC. This codes for CASSDPTSGVEWAYEQYF.

The chain is built from TRBV2 and TRBJ1-4; 10 nucleotides agree with TRBD1. V lost 6 bases and J lost 10; bases outside the gene matches: 8. The CDR3 is 14 amino acids. CDR1 is SNHLY and CDR2 is FYNNEI in the germline V gene. CDR3: CASRTGTGDRKLFF. CDR3 nucleotide sequence: TGTGCCAGCAGGACCGGGACAGGGGACCGAAAACTGTTTTTT.

The CDR3 loop reads CASSRLTSGPSYEQYF. The CDR3 coding sequence is TGCGCCAGCAGCCGTCTGACTAGCGGCCCCTCCTACGAGCAGTACTTC. The chain employs TRBV5-1 and TRBJ2-7, with 9 bases fitting TRBD2. Germline V gene lookup returns CDR1 SGHRS and CDR2 YFSETQ. The trim removed 4 bases at V and 0 bases at J, leaving 8 bases unmatched. The CDR3 loop spans 16 amino acids.

The chain is built from TRBV4-1 and TRBJ2-1; TRBD2 aligns across 13 bases. Germline CDR1 is MGHRA and CDR2 is YSYEKL. This CDR3 contains 16 residues. Germline trimming cut 3 bases from V and 10 bases from J; bases unmatched to any gene: 9. The CDR3 sequence: CASSQRAGTSGDEQFF. The CDR3 DNA reads TGCGCCAGCAGCCAGAGAGCCGGGACTAGCGGGGACGAGCAGTTCTTC.

The J gene is TRBJ2-5, the V gene TRBV5-1, with 7 bases aligning to TRBD1. J was trimmed by 0 bases and V by 2 bases; bases with no gene match: 4. This CDR3 contains 15 residues. CDR1 is SGHRS and CDR2 is YFSETQ in the germline V gene. The CDR3 is CASSFYTGDQETQYF. The CDR3 DNA sequence: TGCGCCAGCAGCTTTTATACAGGGGACCAAGAGACCCAGTACTTC. Using reference TRBV5-1 and TRBJ2-5 for the parts outside the CDR3, the full variable domain is KAGVTQTPRYLIKTRGQQVTLSCSPISGHRSVSWYQQTPGQGLQFLFEYFSETQRNKGNFPGRFSGRQFSNSRSEMNVSTLELGDSALYLCASSFYTGDQETQYFGPGTRLLVL.

The V call is TRBV2, the J call TRBJ2-1; perhaps TRBD1 as D (5 bases). This CDR3 spans 14 amino acids. V gave up 5 bases and J gave up 7 bases, with 15 bases separating them. CDR1 is SNHLY and CDR2 is FYNNEI in the germline V gene. The CDR3 here is CASSPEGAVNEQFF. As DNA, the CDR3 is TGTGCCAGCAGTCCAGAAGGGGCCGTAAATGAGCAGTTCTTC.

The chain combines TRBV4-2 with TRBJ2-7; perhaps TRBD2 as D (5 bases). Trimming stripped 5 bases from V and 3 bases from J, with 17 bases between. The CDR3 is 15 amino acids. CDR1 LGHNA and CDR2 YNFKEQ come from the germline V gene. CDR3 bases: TGTGCCAGCAGCGAATCCTTCGGACTTCGCTACGAGCAGTACTTC. Encoded protein: CASSESFGLRYEQYF.

This chain uses TRBV10-2 with TRBJ2-7; the D gene is possibly TRBD2 (5 bases). This CDR3 contains 14 residues. The germline V gene encodes CDR1 WSHSY and CDR2 SAAADI. V gave up 3 bases and J gave up 4 bases, with 13 bases separating them. This CDR3 reads CASSDPGLRYEQYF. The CDR3 DNA reads TGCGCCAGCAGTGACCCTGGACTTCGGTACGAGCAGTACTTC.

This chain connects TRBV5-1 to TRBJ1-5, with D perhaps TRBD1 (5 bases). The V gene lost 2 bases and the J gene lost 1 base, with 7 bases spanning the gap. This CDR3 region has 14 residues. Germline lookup yields CDR1 SGHRS and CDR2 YFSETQ. The CDR3 is CASSFGGSNQPQHF. The CDR3 nucleotides read TGCGCCAGCAGCTTCGGGGGGAGCAATCAGCCCCAGCATTTT.

The CDR3 reads CASSPLGQGEGYTF. In DNA, the CDR3 is TGTGCCAGCAGCCCTTTGGGACAGGGGGAGGGCTACACCTTC. The chain is built from TRBV7-3 and TRBJ1-2; TRBD1 matches 11 bases. The germline V gene has CDR1 SGHTA and CDR2 FQGTGA. This CDR3 has 14 residues. V was pared by 5 bases and J by 8 bases, with 7 bases of the junction left unmatched.

This rearrangement joins TRBV9 to TRBJ1-4; D might be TRBD1 (6 bases). V was shortened by 2 bases and J by 8 bases, with 13 bases between the two germline ends. In germline, CDR1 is SGDLS, CDR2 YYNGEE. The CDR3 length is 14 residues. This chain's CDR3 is CASSVGGLGEKLFF. The CDR3 region has the DNA TGTGCCAGCAGCGTGGGGGGGCTCGGAGAAAAACTGTTTTTT.

The genes are TRBV11-3 and TRBJ1-5; possible D gene TRBD1, 5 bases. Germline V lookup: CDR1 SGHNT, CDR2 YENEEA. This CDR3 spans 16 amino acids. Trimming removed 0 bases from V and 7 bases from J, with 16 bases in between. The CDR3 loop reads CASSLDLGGDYQPQHF. The CDR3 DNA sequence: TGTGCCAGCAGCTTAGATCTTGGGGGGGACTACCAGCCCCAGCATTTT. The whole variable domain, remainder taken from reference TRBV11-3 and TRBJ1-5, is EAGVVQSPRYKIIEKKQPVAFWCNPISGHNTLYWYLQNLGQGPELLIRYENEEAVDDSQLPKDRFSAERLKGVDSTLKIQPAELGDSAVYLCASSLDLGGDYQPQHFGDGTRLSIL.

The chain carries TRBV5-4 and TRBJ2-5; 9 bases align to TRBD1. The trim removed 0 bases at V and 5 bases at J, leaving 5 bases unmatched. This CDR3 contains 15 residues. Germline loops: CDR1 SGHNT, CDR2 YYREEE (reference sequence). The DNA of the CDR3 is TGTGCCAGCAGCTTGGGGGACAGGGCGATGGAGACCCAGTACTTC. Translating gives CASSLGDRAMETQYF.

The chain uses TRBV27 and TRBJ2-2; TRBD2 matches at 10 bases. This CDR3 is 17 amino acids long. V lost 1 base to trimming and J lost 7 bases; unmatched junction nucleotides: 9. From germline, CDR1 is MNHEY and CDR2 SMNVEV (reference sequence). In DNA, the CDR3 is TGTGCCAGCAGTTTATACAGCGGGAGGGCGACCATCGGGGAGCTGTTTTTT. It specifies CASSLYSGRATIGELFF.

The chain uses TRBV5-1 and TRBJ2-5; TRBD2 might be the D (5 bases). This CDR3 is 16 amino acids long. The V gene lost 4 bases and the J gene lost 5 bases, with 21 bases spanning the gap. Per germline, CDR1 SGHRS and CDR2 YFSETQ. CDR3 residues: CASSLGSRPGWETQYF. CDR3 in DNA: TGCGCCAGCAGCCTTGGATCTCGGCCGGGATGGGAGACCCAGTACTTC.

V and J are TRBV23-1 and TRBJ2-3, with D tentatively TRBD1 (5 bases). TRBV23-1 is filed as an ORF, its function uncertain. Trimming removed 4 bases from V and 1 base from J, with 12 bases in between. This CDR3 has 15 amino acids. The CDR3 DNA sequence: TGCGCCAGCAGTCGACGAAGGGGTGGCACAGATACGCAGTATTTT. Residues: CASSRRRGGTDTQYF.

The chain employs TRBV14 and TRBJ2-1; the D is unclear. CDR3 length: 11 residues. Trimming left V 6 bases short and J 3 bases short, with 3 bases between. The germline CDR1 and CDR2 sequences are SGHDN and FVKESK. The CDR3 region has the DNA TGTGCCAGCAGTTACTACAATGAGCAGTTCTTC. Amino acids: CASSYYNEQFF.

This clone showed up just once. The chain has TRBV12-5 and TRBJ1-3; possible D gene TRBD1, 5 bases. V shed 3 bases and J shed 0 bases, with 9 bases lying between them. The germline V gene encodes CDR1 LGHNT and CDR2 FRNRAP. The length of the CDR3 is 15 residues. The chain's CDR3 is CASGFQGSSGNTIYF. The CDR3 region has the DNA TGTGCTAGTGGTTTCCAGGGTTCCTCTGGAAACACCATATATTTT.

The chain couples TRBV19 to TRBJ1-5; tentatively, D is TRBD1 (6 bases). This CDR3 contains 15 residues. The V end was cut by 9 bases, the J end by 6 bases, with 21 bases between. Germline V gene sequence: CDR1 LNHDA, CDR2 SQIVND (reference sequence). In DNA form, the CDR3 reads TGTGCCAGCTCCTGGGGCAGGGGAATTGTTCAGCCCCAGCATTTT. It encodes CASSWGRGIVQPQHF.

This rearrangement joins TRBV7-6 to TRBJ2-6; 8 nucleotides align to TRBD2. The CDR3 is 16 residues long. V gave up 1 base and J gave up 1 base; unmatched junction bases: 0. Germline V gene sequence: CDR1 SGHVS, CDR2 FNYEAQ. The CDR3 sequence: CASSLVAGSGANVLTF. The CDR3 coding sequence is TGTGCCAGCAGCTTAGTAGCGGGGTCTGGGGCCAACGTCCTGACTTTC.

This clone was observed once. The chain combines TRBV12-5 with TRBJ1-5; 7 bases agree with TRBD1. V lost 1 base and J lost 3; bases outside the gene matches: 24. The CDR3 covers 22 residues. Germline V gene lookup returns CDR1 LGHNT and CDR2 FRNRAP. DNA of the CDR3: TGTGCTAGTGGTTTGGACATTAGGGGGGCTTACAAAGACAGGGCCCTCAATCAGCCCCAGCATTTT. Residues: CASGLDIRGAYKDRALNQPQHF.

The chain is built from TRBV6-4 and TRBJ2-7, with 7 bases fitting TRBD2. The CDR3 runs to 16 residues. J lost 7 bases, V lost 0 bases, and 12 bases had no gene match. The germline CDR1 and CDR2 sequences are MRHNA and SNTAGT. The CDR3 protein is CASSDSSPTKRGEQYF. The CDR3, as DNA: TGTGCCAGCAGTGACTCGAGCCCCACTAAGCGGGGAGAGCAGTACTTC.

The rearrangement uses TRBV5-4 and TRBJ1-4; the match to TRBD1 covers 12 bases. Per germline, CDR1 SGHNT and CDR2 YYREEE (reference sequence). After removal of 1 base from V and 7 bases from J, the junction contained 11 bases not matched to a gene. The CDR3 has 18 amino acids. The CDR3, as DNA: TGTGCCAGCAGCTTGCTGGCCGGGACAGGGGGCGGTGGTGAAAAACTGTTTTTT. It translates to CASSLLAGTGGGGEKLFF.

This rearrangement joins TRBV28 to TRBJ2-5, with 13 bases fitting TRBD2. This CDR3 comprises 15 residues. CDR1 and CDR2 (germline): MDHEN, SYDVKM. V lost 7 bases and J lost 4; bases outside the gene matches: 6. The CDR3 spells CASTGTSGNRETQYF. DNA for the CDR3: TGTGCCAGCACTGGGACTAGCGGGAATCGAGAGACCCAGTACTTC.

V is TRBV10-1 and J is TRBJ2-2; TRBD2 matches at 9 bases. J lost 5 bases, V lost 2 bases, and 6 bases had no gene match. From germline, CDR1 is WNHNN and CDR2 SYGVQD (reference sequence). The CDR3 extends over 16 amino acids. CDR3 nucleotide sequence: TGCGCCAGCAGTGAGACCCGGAGCGGGGGGACCGGGGAGCTGTTTTTT. It specifies CASSETRSGGTGELFF.